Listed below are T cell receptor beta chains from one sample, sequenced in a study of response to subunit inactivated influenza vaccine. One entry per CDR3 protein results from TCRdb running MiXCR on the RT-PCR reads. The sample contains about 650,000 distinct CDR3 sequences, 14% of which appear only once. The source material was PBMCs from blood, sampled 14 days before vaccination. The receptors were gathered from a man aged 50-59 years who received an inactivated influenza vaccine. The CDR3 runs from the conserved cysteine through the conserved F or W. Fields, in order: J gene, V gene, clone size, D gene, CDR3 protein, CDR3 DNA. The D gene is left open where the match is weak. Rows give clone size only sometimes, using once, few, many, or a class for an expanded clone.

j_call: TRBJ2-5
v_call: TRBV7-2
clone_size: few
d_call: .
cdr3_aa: CASSPGPSGAETQYF
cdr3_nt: TGTGCCAGCAGTCCGGGACCCTCCGGGGCGGAGACCCAGTACTTC

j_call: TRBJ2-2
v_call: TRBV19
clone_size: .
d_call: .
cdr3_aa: CASSIQRGRSNTGELFF
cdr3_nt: TGTGCCAGTAGTATACAACGGGGCAGGTCAAACACCGGGGAGCTGTTTTTT

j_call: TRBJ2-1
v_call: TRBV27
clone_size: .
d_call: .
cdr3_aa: CASSFIGDSDGEQFF
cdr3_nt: TGTGCCAGCAGTTTTATAGGGGACTCTGACGGTGAGCAGTTCTTC

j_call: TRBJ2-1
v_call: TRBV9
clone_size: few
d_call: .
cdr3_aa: CASSSGAYEQFF
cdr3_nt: TGTGCCAGCAGCTCAGGGGCTTATGAGCAGTTCTTC

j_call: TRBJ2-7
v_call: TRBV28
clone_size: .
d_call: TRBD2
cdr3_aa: CASSLRRGGEQYF
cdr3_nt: TGTGCCAGCAGTTTAAGGCGCGGGGGCGAGCAGTACTTC

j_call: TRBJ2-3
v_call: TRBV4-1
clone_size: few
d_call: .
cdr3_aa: CASSQDEGRSTDTQYF
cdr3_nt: TGCGCCAGCAGCCAAGATGAGGGGAGAAGCACAGATACGCAGTATTTT

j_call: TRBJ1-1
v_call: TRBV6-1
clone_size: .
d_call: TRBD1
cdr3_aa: CASRNPGTAVMNTEAFF
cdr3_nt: TGTGCCAGCAGAAATCCGGGGACAGCAGTTATGAACACTGAAGCTTTCTTT

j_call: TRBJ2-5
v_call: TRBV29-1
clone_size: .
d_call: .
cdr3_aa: CSVEVRLGLQETQYF
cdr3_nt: TGCAGCGTTGAAGTCCGCCTGGGACTTCAAGAGACCCAGTACTTC

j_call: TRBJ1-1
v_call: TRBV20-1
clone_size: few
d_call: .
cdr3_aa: CSALDTEAFF
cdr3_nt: TGCAGTGCACTTGACACTGAAGCTTTCTTT

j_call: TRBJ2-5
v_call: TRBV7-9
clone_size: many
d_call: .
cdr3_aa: CASSFQGETQYF
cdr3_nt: TGTGCCAGCAGCTTTCAAGGAGAGACCCAGTACTTC

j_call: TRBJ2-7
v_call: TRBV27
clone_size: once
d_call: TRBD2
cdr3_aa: CASSRRGLAVGNEQYF
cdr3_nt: TGTGCCAGCAGCCGTAGGGGACTAGCGGTGGGGAACGAGCAGTACTTC

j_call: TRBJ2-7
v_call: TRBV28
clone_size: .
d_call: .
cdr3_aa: CASSLRWAVYEQYF
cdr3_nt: TGTGCCAGCAGTCTTCGATGGGCCGTCTACGAGCAGTACTTC

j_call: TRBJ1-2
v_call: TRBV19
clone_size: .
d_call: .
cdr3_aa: CASSIKTEYGYTF
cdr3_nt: TGTGCCAGTAGTATAAAGACGGAGTATGGCTACACCTTC

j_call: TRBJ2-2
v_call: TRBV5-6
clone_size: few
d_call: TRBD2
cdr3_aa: CASSLLWGRSGSRGGELFF
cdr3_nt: TGTGCCAGCAGCCTACTGTGGGGCCGAAGCGGGAGTCGGGGCGGGGAGCTGTTTTTT

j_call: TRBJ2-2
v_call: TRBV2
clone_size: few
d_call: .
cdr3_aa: CASNNHGNTGELFF
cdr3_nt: TGTGCCAGCAACAATCACGGGAACACCGGGGAGCTGTTTTTT

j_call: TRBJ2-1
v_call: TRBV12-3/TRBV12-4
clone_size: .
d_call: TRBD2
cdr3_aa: CASSLRTSGIIEQFF
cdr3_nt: TGTGCCAGCAGTTTGAGGACTAGCGGGATTATTGAGCAGTTCTTC

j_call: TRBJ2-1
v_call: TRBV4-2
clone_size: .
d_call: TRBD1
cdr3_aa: CASSPLLGTGVEQFF
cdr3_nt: TGTGCCAGCAGCCCGCTATTGGGGACAGGGGTTGAGCAGTTCTTC

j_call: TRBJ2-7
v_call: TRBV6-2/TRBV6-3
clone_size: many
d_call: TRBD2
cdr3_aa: CASSYGAGEQYF
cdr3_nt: TGTGCCAGCAGTTACGGAGCGGGGGAGCAGTACTTC

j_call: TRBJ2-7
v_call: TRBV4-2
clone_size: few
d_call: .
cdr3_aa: CASSPDPGPFEQYF
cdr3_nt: TGTGCCAGCAGCCCCGATCCCGGTCCTTTCGAGCAGTACTTC